The 32 T cell receptor beta chains in this list originate from one sample, sequenced in a study of T-cell reconstitution after alpha-beta-depleted transplantation in children. Unique molecular identifiers were incorporated when the TCRbeta library was constructed. TCRdb redid the calling of the PCR reads with MiXCR, one entry per CDR3 protein. The data show roughly 500,000 distinct CDR3 sequences, with approximately 32% seen just once and about 2.3% held by the top ten. Sequences were derived from PBMCs from the stem cell graft donor, sampled from the stem cell graft. The receptor source for this set is a human donor who donated a stem cell graft to a child with aplastic anemia.

The J gene is TRBJ2-1, the V gene TRBV6-4; 10 nucleotides align to TRBD2. The CDR3 has 16 residues. Unmatched junction bases numbered 7, after V lost 0 bases and J lost 8 bases. CDR1 and CDR2 (germline): MRHNA, SNTAGT. The CDR3: CASSDSASGSSDEQFF. The CDR3 DNA reads TGTGCCAGCAGTGACTCGGCTAGCGGGAGCTCGGATGAGCAGTTCTTC.

This sequence joins TRBV20-1 and TRBJ1-2; D is unclear. CDR3 length: 14 residues. V was clipped by 5 bases and J by 4 bases, with 17 bases between them. Germline values: CDR1 DFQATT, CDR2 SNEGSKA (reference sequence). Here the CDR3 reads CSAFDRVQAYGYTF. The DNA for the CDR3 is TGCAGTGCTTTTGACCGGGTCCAGGCCTATGGCTACACCTTC.

This clonotype was observed a handful of times. CDR3 nucleotides: TGCAGCGTCCTCGGGACTAGCGATAACAATGAGCAGTTCTTC. It codes for CSVLGTSDNNEQFF. This chain connects TRBV29-1 to TRBJ2-1; 10 nucleotides match TRBD2. In germline, CDR1 is SQVTM, CDR2 ANQGSEA. This CDR3 spans 14 amino acids. V was clipped by 6 bases and J by 5 bases; unmatched bases: 7.

The chain links TRBV5-1 to TRBJ2-2; 8 bases line up with TRBD2. The CDR3 runs to 17 residues. Per germline, CDR1 SGHRS and CDR2 YFSETQ. Losses at the gene ends were 4 bases for V and 0 bases for J; bases not matched to a gene: 8. The CDR3 protein is CASSQRLAGPNTGELFF. The DNA for the CDR3 is TGCGCCAGCAGCCAGAGATTAGCGGGACCGAACACCGGGGAGCTGTTTTTT.

This clonotype appeared a few times. This chain links TRBV10-3 with TRBJ2-7; no definite D call. The CDR3 contains 13 residues. Germline V lookup: CDR1 ENHRY, CDR2 SYGVKD. Trimming shortened V by 4 bases and J by 5 bases, and 12 bases separated the two germline ends. In nucleotides, the CDR3 is TGTGCCATCAGTGTGGAGAGAGACGACGAGCAGTACGTC. Its translation: CAISVERDDEQYV.

This clonotype was found a few times. DNA for the CDR3: TGTGCCAGCAGTTTAGAGAGGGATCGCAATCAGCCCCAGCATTTT. It translates to CASSLERDRNQPQHF. V gene TRBV12-3 or TRBV12-4 combines with J gene TRBJ1-5; no reliable D call. V lost 1 base and J lost 2, with 9 bases in between. The CDR3 sequence is 15 residues long.

The gene calls are TRBV27 and TRBJ1-2; the D gene is possibly TRBD1 (6 bases). Trimming took off 4 bases at V and 5 bases at J, with 20 bases between the two ends. The V gene's germline CDR1 is MNHEY and CDR2 SMNVEV (reference sequence). The CDR3 is 16 residues long. The CDR3 nucleotides read TGTGCCAGCAGTTCCACACCGGGACAACGAAAGTATGGCTACACCTTC. It codes for CASSSTPGQRKYGYTF.

V gene TRBV12-3 or TRBV12-4 combines with J gene TRBJ2-7; 8 bases map to TRBD2. The J segment lost 10 bases and the V segment lost 5 bases, leaving 4 bases of the junction unmatched. This CDR3 comprises 11 residues. CDR3 DNA: TGTGCCAGCAGTCCCGGGACTAGTCAGTACTTC. This translates into CASSPGTSQYF.

The rearrangement joins TRBV6-5 to TRBJ1-1; perhaps TRBD1 as D (5 bases). Trimming removed 0 bases at V and 0 bases at J, with 14 bases between. CDR1 and CDR2 (germline): MNHEY, SVGAGI. CDR3 length equals 17 residues. CDR3 in amino acids: CASSYSSSGGMNTEAFF. CDR3 DNA: TGTGCCAGCAGTTACTCGAGTTCTGGGGGTATGAACACTGAAGCTTTCTTT.

The J gene is TRBJ1-5, the V gene TRBV2, with unresolved D. CDR3 size: 18 residues. Germline CDR1 and CDR2: SNHLY and FYNNEI. V lost 0 bases, J lost 2 bases, and 17 bases lay in between. The CDR3 DNA reads as TGTGCCAGCAGTGAAGCGCTCACAGTCGGATGGGGCAATCAGCCCCAGCATTTT. This encodes CASSEALTVGWGNQPQHF.

V gene TRBV7-2 combines with J gene TRBJ2-3; D is possibly TRBD1 (5 bases). Germline CDR1 reads SGHTA; CDR2 reads FQGNSA. The CDR3 has 14 residues. The V and J ends lost 3 bases and 5 bases respectively, with 12 bases between them. The CDR3 DNA follows: TGTGCCAGCAGCTTGGCCAGGGCAGGAGATACGCAGTATTTT. Its translation is CASSLARAGDTQYF. The full variable domain, rest sourced from reference TRBV7-2 and TRBJ2-3, is GAGVSQSPSNKVTEKGKDVELRCDPISGHTALYWYRQSLGQGLEFLIYFQGNSAPDKSGLPSDRFSAERTGGSVSTLTIQRTQQEDSAVYLCASSLARAGDTQYFGPGTRLTVL.

There are a few counts of this clonotype. This chain connects TRBV9 to TRBJ1-1, with D perhaps matching TRBD1 (5 bases). Trimming shortened V by 4 bases and J by 6 bases, and 22 bases separated the two germline ends. Germline assignment: CDR1 SGDLS and CDR2 YYNGEE. This CDR3 has 16 residues. CDR3 protein: CASSPHLVLGDSEAFF. In DNA, the CDR3 is TGTGCCAGCAGCCCCCATCTTGTGTTGGGGGACTCTGAAGCTTTCTTT.

This clonotype was detected only once. The chain couples TRBV3-1 to TRBJ1-1; possibly TRBD1 for D (5 bases). The germline V gene encodes CDR1 LGHDT and CDR2 YNNKEL (reference sequence). Trimming shortened V by 2 bases and J by 7 bases, and 8 bases separated the two germline ends. This CDR3 is 12 amino acids long. The CDR3 nucleotides are TGTGCCAGCAGCCAATGGGGGGGTGAAGCTTTCTTT. This encodes CASSQWGGEAFF.

At least ten counts were recorded for this clonotype. CDR3 loop: CSARGGSSYEQYV. As DNA, the CDR3 is TGCAGTGCTAGAGGAGGGAGCTCCTACGAGCAGTACGTC. V usage is TRBV20-1 and J usage is TRBJ2-7, with D possibly TRBD2 on 5 matching bases. The V gene's germline CDR1 is DFQATT and CDR2 SNEGSKA (reference sequence). V was trimmed by 1 base and J by 0 bases, leaving 7 bases between them. The CDR3 has 13 amino acids.

This clonotype was seen a few times. V usage is TRBV5-1 and J usage is TRBJ2-7; TRBD1 might be the D (5 bases). Trimming left V 5 bases short and J 2 bases short, with 14 bases between. In germline, CDR1 is SGHRS, CDR2 YFSETQ. There are 14 residues in the CDR3. CDR3 sequence: CASRKDTEPYEQYF. In nucleotides, the CDR3 is TGCGCCAGCAGAAAGGACACAGAGCCCTACGAGCAGTACTTC.

This chain joins TRBV19 and TRBJ2-7, with D perhaps matching TRBD2 (5 bases). Deletions cut 4 bases from V and 2 bases from J, with 9 bases between. Germline V gene data show CDR1 as LNHDA and CDR2 as SQIVND (reference sequence). The CDR3 covers 13 residues. CDR3 in amino acids: CASSSGPAYEQYF. For the CDR3, the DNA is TGTGCCAGTAGTAGCGGGCCAGCCTACGAGCAGTACTTC.

The rearrangement joins TRBV19 to TRBJ2-5; 8 nucleotides agree with TRBD1. The junction had 8 bases not matched to a gene; V was cut back by 5 bases and J by 3 bases. The CDR3 runs 15 residues. Germline V gene data show CDR1 as LNHDA and CDR2 as SQIVND (reference sequence). CDR3: CASSPRTGRKETQYF. DNA of the CDR3: TGTGCCAGTAGTCCGCGGACAGGGAGAAAAGAGACCCAGTACTTC.

This clonotype turned up a few times. The chain joins TRBV24-1 to TRBJ2-7; TRBD1 or TRBD2 may be the D gene (5 bases each). Per germline, CDR1 KGHDR and CDR2 SFDVKD. V was shortened by 9 bases and J by 5 bases, with 7 bases between the two germline ends. The CDR3 loop spans 10 amino acids. The CDR3 is CATRDDEQYV. The CDR3 region has the DNA TGTGCCACCCGGGACGACGAGCAGTACGTC.

V gene TRBV7-2 combines with J gene TRBJ1-4; perhaps TRBD1 as D (5 bases). The germline V gene has CDR1 SGHTA and CDR2 FQGNSA. CDR3 size: 14 residues. Trimming stripped 4 bases from V and 8 bases from J, with 14 bases between. CDR3: CASSWGRVGEKLFF. The CDR3 region has the DNA TGTGCCAGCAGCTGGGGGAGGGTAGGGGAAAAACTGTTTTTT.

This sequence joins TRBV29-1 and TRBJ1-2; D not resolved. The V and J ends lost 7 bases and 4 bases respectively, with 13 bases between them. This CDR3 has 12 residues. Germline V gene data show CDR1 as SQVTM and CDR2 as ANQGSEA. The CDR3 bases are TGCAGCGCCCCCTCGGGAACCTATGGCTACACCTTC. It specifies CSAPSGTYGYTF.

V and J are TRBV29-1 and TRBJ1-2, with D possibly being TRBD1 (6 bases). Trimming shortened V by 2 bases and J by 11 bases, and 24 bases separated the two germline ends. CDR1 and CDR2 from the germline V gene are SQVTM and ANQGSEA. The CDR3 has 15 amino acids. The CDR3 DNA follows: TGCAGCGTTGAAAGTTGGGGGGCCCGGACTTTTACTTACACCTTC. This sequence encodes CSVESWGARTFTYTF.

This clonotype has only a few counts. The CDR3 loop is CSANAGLAGHYEQYF. The CDR3 DNA reads TGCAGTGCAAACGCGGGACTAGCGGGCCACTACGAGCAGTACTTC. V usage is TRBV20-1 and J usage is TRBJ2-7; TRBD2 aligns across 12 bases. Looked up from germline, CDR1 is DFQATT and CDR2 is SNEGSKA (reference sequence). The ends lost 6 bases at V and 3 bases at J; junction bases unmatched: 9. This CDR3 comprises 15 residues.

This clonotype was seen ten or more times. V usage is TRBV5-5 and J usage is TRBJ1-2; the D is unclear. V was trimmed by 0 bases and J by 5 bases, leaving 8 bases between them. Germline V gene sequence: CDR1 SGHKS, CDR2 YYEKEE (reference sequence). The CDR3 contains 13 residues. CDR3 protein: CASSLGWEYGYTF. CDR3 coding DNA: TGTGCCAGCAGCTTGGGCTGGGAGTATGGCTACACCTTC. The whole variable domain, remainder taken from reference TRBV5-5 and TRBJ1-2, is DAGVTQSPTHLIKTRGQQVTLRCSPISGHKSVSWYQQVLGQGPQFIFQYYEKEERGRGNFPDRFSARQFPNYSSELNVNALLLGDSALYLCASSLGWEYGYTFGSGTRLTVV.

This clonotype was recorded a few times. V usage is TRBV28 and J usage is TRBJ2-7; 11 bases agree with TRBD2. This CDR3 region has 15 residues. Looked up from germline, CDR1 is MDHEN and CDR2 is SYDVKM. J lost 5 bases, V lost 6 bases, and 9 bases had no gene match. Written as DNA, the CDR3 is TGTGCCAGCAGATCACTAGCGGGAGCGATCCACGAGCAGTACGTC. Its translation: CASRSLAGAIHEQYV.

This clonotype has more than one count but fewer than ten. The J gene is TRBJ2-1, the V gene TRBV18; 9 bases are a match to TRBD1. Germline-derived CDR1 and CDR2 are KGHSH and LQKENI. Trimming took 5 bases from V and 7 from J; bases not matched to a gene: 9. CDR3 length: 15 residues. The CDR3 spells CASSVGQGIGNEQFF. CDR3 nucleotide sequence: TGTGCCAGCTCAGTCGGACAGGGGATTGGGAATGAGCAGTTCTTC.

The rearrangement links TRBV7-9 to TRBJ1-1, with 9 bases fitting TRBD1. The germline gives CDR1 SEHNR, CDR2 FQNEAQ (reference sequence). The CDR3 has 15 residues. J gave up 3 bases and V 4 bases, and 6 bases lay outside the gene matches. CDR3 protein: CASSSGQGTYTEAFF. The CDR3 DNA sequence: TGTGCCAGCAGCTCAGGACAGGGGACTTACACTGAAGCTTTCTTT.

V is TRBV12-3 or TRBV12-4 and J is TRBJ1-1; D call uncertain. The V end was cut by 3 bases, the J end by 1 base, with 9 bases between. CDR3 length: 14 amino acids. As DNA, the CDR3 is TGTGCCAGCAGTTTCCGGCAGACGAACACTGAAGCTTTCTTT. Encoded protein: CASSFRQTNTEAFF.

There are a few counts of this clonotype. The chain carries TRBV24-1 and TRBJ2-3, with 7 nucleotides matching TRBD2. The CDR3 loop spans 14 amino acids. CDR1 and CDR2 (germline): KGHDR, SFDVKD. V was pared by 5 bases and J by 4 bases, with 5 bases of the junction left unmatched. Here the CDR3 DNA reads TGTGCCACCAGTGTACCCGGGAGGCCAGATACGCAGTATTTT. This codes for CATSVPGRPDTQYF.

The chain is built from TRBV28 and TRBJ2-2, with 9 bases aligning to TRBD2. The CDR3 is made up of 17 amino acids. With V trimmed by 6 bases and J by 4 bases, 12 bases remained unmatched. CDR1 and CDR2 (germline): MDHEN, SYDVKM. In DNA, the CDR3 is TGTGCCAGCAGATCTGGGACCTTAGCGGGAGCCACCGGGGAGCTGTTTTTT. This translates into CASRSGTLAGATGELFF.

The chain couples TRBV3-1 to TRBJ2-1; perhaps TRBD2 as D (5 bases). CDR1 is LGHDT, CDR2 YNNKEL, per germline (reference sequence). Trimming cost V 4 bases and J 1 base, with 11 bases left between them. The CDR3 is 15 amino acids. The CDR3 nucleotides are TGTGCCAGCAGCCCGGAGTGGAGGTCCTACAATGAGCAGTTCTTC. Amino acids: CASSPEWRSYNEQFF.

This rearrangement joins TRBV27 to TRBJ2-3; D uncertain. Between the trimmed V and J ends, which lost 7 bases and 6 bases, there was a span of 11 bases. This CDR3 spans 12 amino acids. In germline, CDR1 is MNHEY, CDR2 SMNVEV (reference sequence). CDR3 coding DNA: TGTGCCAGCACATCTGGGTTGGATACGCAGTATTTT. Protein: CASTSGLDTQYF.

The table lists this clonotype with a few counts. The chain joins TRBV7-9 to TRBJ2-7, with a possible D match to TRBD2 (6 bases). Germline V CDR1 and CDR2: SEHNR, FQNEAQ (reference sequence). Trimming pared 0 bases from V and 0 bases from J, leaving 9 bases between. This CDR3 region has 15 residues. The CDR3 is CASSLAPGSSYEQYF. The CDR3 DNA reads as TGTGCCAGCAGCTTAGCTCCCGGGAGCTCCTACGAGCAGTACTTC.